A single sample gave rise to the 7 T cell receptor beta chains below, sequenced in a study of cytomegalovirus exposure and HLA in healthy donors. The PCR made use of 60 Vbeta and 13 Jbeta primers. Repertoires were generated with immunoSEQ multiplex PCR, while TCRdb's copy carries only in-frame clones and drops some. The table records roughly 160,000 clones, 75% of them present only once. The sequenced sample consisted of PBMCs. The receptors originated from a woman between 35 and 50 years old in good health and CMV-seropositive.

Written as DNA, the CDR3 is TGTGCCGATTGGAAGAGGTTGTATAGCAATCAGCCCCAGCATTTT. Residues: CADWKRLYSNQPQHF. V gene TRBV6-5 combines with J gene TRBJ1-5; no clear D. Trimming took 11 bases from V and 0 from J, leaving 17 bases between them. Germline CDR1 reads MNHEY; CDR2 reads SVGAGI. This CDR3 spans 15 amino acids.

This chain uses TRBV7-3 with TRBJ2-1; 7 bases align to TRBD1. The J segment lost 2 bases and the V segment lost 1 base, leaving 2 bases of the junction unmatched. The CDR3 has 15 residues. Germline CDR1 and CDR2: SGHTA and FQGTGA. CDR3 DNA sequence: TGTGCCAGCAGCTTAATGCAGGGGGCCTACAATGAGCAGTTCTTC. Its translation is CASSLMQGAYNEQFF.

The chain couples TRBV7-9 to TRBJ1-2; tentative D call: TRBD1 (5 bases). The V end lost 1 base, the J end lost 8 bases, and 20 bases lay between the germline ends. The length of the CDR3 is 16 residues. Looked up from germline, CDR1 is SEHNR and CDR2 is FQNEAQ (reference sequence). DNA of the CDR3: TGTGCCAGCAGCTTAGATGTTGAACAGGTTATGAACGGCTACACCTTC. This sequence encodes CASSLDVEQVMNGYTF.

The CDR3 bases are TGTGCCAGCAGCTATCCGACATCTACCTCGTTTCAGCCCCAGCATTTT. It is translated as CASSYPTSTSFQPQHF. V is TRBV28 and J is TRBJ1-5; D is undetermined. The CDR3 is 16 residues long. Trimming removed 6 bases at V and 6 bases at J, with 21 bases between. Germline CDR1 and CDR2: MDHEN and SYDVKM. Based on the CDR3 plus reference TRBV28 and TRBJ1-5, the full variable domain is DVKVTQSSRYLVKRTGEKVFLECVQDMDHENMFWYRQDPGLGLRLIYFSYDVKMKEKGDIPEGYSVSREKKERFSLILESASTNQTSMYLCASSYPTSTSFQPQHFGDGTRLSIL.

The chain links TRBV10-3 to TRBJ1-1; D remains ambiguous. The CDR3 length is 14 residues. Trimming removed 3 bases at V and 0 bases at J, with 8 bases between. Germline values: CDR1 ENHRY, CDR2 SYGVKD. The CDR3 loop reads CAISEEVLNTEAFF. The CDR3 DNA reads TGTGCCATCAGTGAAGAGGTTCTGAACACTGAAGCTTTCTTT.

The chain combines TRBV7-2 with TRBJ1-2, with 7 bases that match TRBD1. CDR1 is SGHTA and CDR2 is FQGNSA in the germline V gene. CDR3 length: 15 residues. V shed 0 bases, J shed 7 bases, and the junction held 8 bases outside the gene matches. The CDR3 protein is CASSLASGTVSGYTF. The CDR3, as DNA: TGTGCCAGCAGCTTAGCATCCGGGACAGTCTCTGGCTACACCTTC.

V and J are TRBV28 and TRBJ2-7; 12 bases are a match to TRBD1. This CDR3 is built from 17 residues. The germline gives CDR1 MDHEN, CDR2 SYDVKM. J lost 4 bases, V lost 6 bases, and 13 bases had no gene match. CDR3 bases: TGTGCCAGCAGCCCTCATAAGCCGGGACAGGGGGCATACGAGCAGTACTTC. Translated, it gives CASSPHKPGQGAYEQYF.